This T cell receptor beta chain is from a study of blood T cell repertoires in COVID-19. Across the whole study: The United States, Italy and Spain supplied acute and convalescent COVID-19 samples. Sample material is recorded as cDNA or gDNA derived from T cells, B-cell-depleted T cells, or PBMCs.

How the authors handled the data: Cell counts per sample came from amplifying reference gene primers. The method was immunoSEQ multiplex PCR; TCRdb's version includes in-frame clones alone and lacks a portion of them. V, J and clone size reflect that table, while D and trimming were determined from the DNA. The repertoire consists of approximately 230,000 clones, with roughly 80% occurring once and the leading ten covering around 20%. This CDR3 contains 15 residues. V dropped 5 bases and J dropped 3 bases, with 17 bases sitting between them. Germline V gives CDR1 SGHAT, CDR2 FQNNGV. The source material was peripheral blood. The chain combines TRBV11-2 with TRBJ2-7; D might be TRBD2 (6 bases). The clonotype comes from a man aged 25 to 45 with active or convalescent COVID-19. The CDR3 nucleotides read TGTGCCAGCAGCCCCCGACTAGAAACCATCTACGAGCAGTACTTC. This gives the protein CASSPRLETIYEQYF.